A selection of T cell receptor beta chains follows, all from one sample in a study of blood T cell repertoires in COVID-19. This table comes from immunoSEQ multiplex PCR, and its TCRdb copy is limited to in-frame clones, with some not included. The repertoire includes fewer than 50,000 clones, about 85% of them detected once, and 25% to 35% sits in the top ten. The specimen sequenced was peripheral blood. These TCRs come from a woman of 80 years or more with acute or convalescent COVID-19. Each CDR3 is given with its conserved first and last residue. The D gene is left open where the match is weak. A clone size is listed for some rows: how often the clone was seen (once, few, many), or a class if it is expanded.

d_call,v_call,j_call,clone_size,cdr3_nt,cdr3_aa
.,TRBV5-1,TRBJ1-6,.,TGCGCCAGCAGAGCGGTCAATTCACCCCTCCACTTT,CASRAVNSPLHF
.,TRBV27,TRBJ2-2,.,TGTGCCAGCAGTTTATACGGGATGCTAAACACCGGGGAGCTGTTTTTT,CASSLYGMLNTGELFF
TRBD2,TRBV5-5,TRBJ2-7,.,TGTGCCAGCAGCCCCTTAGCGGGAGGGCAAGGCGAGCAGTACTTC,CASSPLAGGQGEQYF
.,TRBV27,TRBJ1-1,.,TGTGCCAGCAGTTGGAGGGGACGCACTGAAGCTTTCTTT,CASSWRGRTEAFF
TRBD2,TRBV4-2,TRBJ2-2,.,TGTGCCAGCAGGGTAGCGGGCCAGAACACCGGGGAGCTGTTTTTT,CASRVAGQNTGELFF
.,TRBV4-1,TRBJ2-1,.,TGCGCCAGCAGCCAAGATGCGATTAGCTCCTACAATGAGCAGTTCTTC,CASSQDAISSYNEQFF
.,TRBV5-1,TRBJ1-6,once,TGCGCCAGCAGAGAGACAGGCGATAATTCACCCCTCCACTTT,CASRETGDNSPLHF
.,TRBV28,TRBJ1-5,.,TGTGCCAGCAGTTCCCCGGTCACGCGGAGCAATCAGCCCCAGCATTTT,CASSSPVTRSNQPQHF
.,TRBV6-5,TRBJ2-3,.,TGTGCCAGCACCTCAGGAAAGTGGTCCACAGATACGCAGTATTTT,CASTSGKWSTDTQYF
TRBD2,TRBV28,TRBJ2-3,.,TGTGCCAGCAGTTTTGTGGGAGGGTCTACAGATACGCAGTATTTT,CASSFVGGSTDTQYF
TRBD1,TRBV29-1,TRBJ1-2,.,TGCAGCGTTGAAGGGAGGAAACAGGGGGCCGCTAACTATGGCTACACCTTC,CSVEGRKQGAANYGYTF
TRBD2,TRBV30,TRBJ2-3,.,TGTGCCTGGAGTACCGCGCGGAGCGGGAGCTCAGATACGCAGTATTTT,CAWSTARSGSSDTQYF
TRBD1,TRBV29-1,TRBJ1-1,once,TGCACCGGATTCAGGGGGACTGAAGCTTTCTTT,CTGFRGTEAFF
TRBD1,TRBV28,TRBJ1-5,once,TGTGCCAGCAGTTCCGGACAGGGGAGGGATTTT,CASSSGQGRDF
TRBD1,TRBV28,TRBJ2-5,.,TGTGCCAGCAGTTTGTCTCCCGGGACAGGGTCAGTATGGGCCCAGTACTTC,CASSLSPGTGSVWAQYF
.,TRBV4-1,TRBJ2-6,.,TGCGCCAGCAGCCAAGACCAGACTATCTCTGGGGCCAACGTCCTGACTTTC,CASSQDQTISGANVLTF
TRBD1,TRBV2,TRBJ1-6,once,TGTGCCAGCAGTACCTCACAGGGGATGCGGGCTTCACCCCTCCACTTT,CASSTSQGMRASPLHF
.,TRBV28,TRBJ2-7,.,TGTGCCAGCAGTTTACATAGTCGGCCGGGTGAGCAGTACTTC,CASSLHSRPGEQYF
TRBD2,TRBV24-1,TRBJ2-3,.,TGTGCCACCAGTGATCTAGCGGGAGTGGAAGATACGCAGTATTTT,CATSDLAGVEDTQYF
TRBD2,TRBV28,TRBJ2-3,few,TGTGCCAGCACCTCACCTCCTAGCGGGAGCCCAGATACGCAGTATTTT,CASTSPPSGSPDTQYF
TRBD2,TRBV14,TRBJ2-1,few,TGTGCCAGCAGCCAAGATCGCGGGAGGGCCCATGAGCAGTTCTTC,CASSQDRGRAHEQFF
TRBD2,TRBV5-4,TRBJ2-1,.,TGTGCCAGCAGCGAGGGTAGCGGGAAACCTCCTTACAATGAGCAGTTCTTC,CASSEGSGKPPYNEQFF
.,TRBV3-1/TRBV3-2,TRBJ2-3,.,TGTGCCAGCAGCCAAGGGGCCGCAGATACGCAGTATTTT,CASSQGAADTQYF
.,TRBV19,TRBJ2-7,.,TGTGCCAGTAGTGCGACGGGATCCCTACGCGAGCAGTACTTC,CASSATGSLREQYF
TRBD1,TRBV4-2,TRBJ2-5,.,TGTGCCAGCAGCCTATCAGGGACAGGGGGAGAGACCCAGTACTTC,CASSLSGTGGETQYF
.,TRBV13,TRBJ1-1,once,TGTGCCAGCAGCCCCCGGACACAGAACACTGAAGCTTTCTTT,CASSPRTQNTEAFF
TRBD1,TRBV28,TRBJ2-2,.,TGTGCCAGCGGCGGGCCGACAGGGGCTGGCGGGGAGCTGTTTTTT,CASGGPTGAGGELFF
.,TRBV25-1,TRBJ2-5,.,TGTGCCAGCAGTGGGAGGGGAGGAGAGACCCAGTACTTC,CASSGRGGETQYF
TRBD1,TRBV5-1,TRBJ2-5,.,TGCGCCAGCAGCTTGGCCGGACAGGGCCAAGAGACCCAGTACTTC,CASSLAGQGQETQYF
TRBD2,TRBV5-1,TRBJ2-1,.,TGCGCCAGCAGCTTTCGCATGACTAGCGGGTTTAGGGATGAGCAGTTCTTC,CASSFRMTSGFRDEQFF
TRBD2,TRBV5-1,TRBJ2-5,.,TGCGCCAGCAGGGTAGCGGGAGAGGTAGAGACCCAGTACTTC,CASRVAGEVETQYF
TRBD2,TRBV7-9,TRBJ2-7,few,TGTGCCAGCAGCTTAGGAAGGACTAGCGGGAGGGCCAAGGGCGAGCAGTACTTC,CASSLGRTSGRAKGEQYF
TRBD1,TRBV2,TRBJ2-2,.,TGTGCCAGCAGAATGGACAGGACGAACACCGGGGAGCTGTTTTTT,CASRMDRTNTGELFF
.,TRBV7-2,TRBJ2-1,once,TGTGCCAGCAGCTTAGACCAGGCCTTCAATGAGCAGTTCTTC,CASSLDQAFNEQFF
TRBD1,TRBV5-1,TRBJ1-2,.,TGCGCCAGCAGCTTGAGGTTGGCAGGGGGCGGGAATGGCTACACCTTC,CASSLRLAGGGNGYTF
TRBD1,TRBV5-1,TRBJ1-6,.,TGCGCCAGCAGCGTGAGCTGGGACAGGGGAAGCTCACCCCTCCACTTT,CASSVSWDRGSSPLHF
.,TRBV5-1,TRBJ2-5,.,TGCGCCAGCGCGGTGAGGGCAACAGAGACCCAGTACTTC,CASAVRATETQYF
.,TRBV2,TRBJ2-5,.,TGTGCCAGCAGTGCCCAGACGACGAGGGAGACCCAGTACTTC,CASSAQTTRETQYF
.,TRBV5-1,TRBJ2-7,.,TGCGCCAGCAGCTTGGCCTCCGGCGAGCAGTACTTC,CASSLASGEQYF
TRBD2,TRBV24-1,TRBJ2-1,.,TGTGCCACCAGTGCGAGCTTAGCGGGAGGTGAGCAGTTCTTC,CATSASLAGGEQFF
TRBD1,TRBV19,TRBJ1-1,once,TGTGCCAGTAGCCGACAGGGTCAGAGAATGGCTTTCTTT,CASSRQGQRMAFF